These T cell receptor beta chains were read from a single sample in a study of Graves' ophthalmopathy and Graves' hyperthyroidism. TCRdb re-called the multiplex PCR reads with MiXCR, one entry per CDR3 protein. The table shows approximately 500,000 distinct CDR3 sequences, with 13% to 15% occurring only once. The sample comprised blood. Receptors were obtained from a woman younger than 45 with Graves' ophthalmopathy. Both conserved end residues are part of each CDR3. A D gene is named only where the DNA matches it firmly. Expanded clones are given a class, and other clones once, few, many or no size at all.

CDR3 length,J gene,D gene,clone size,V gene,CDR3 DNA,CDR3 protein
13,TRBJ2-7,-,many,TRBV6-1,TGTGCCACAGGGAAGGACAGCACCTACGAGCAGTACTTC,CATGKDSTYEQYF
15,TRBJ1-2,-,-,TRBV18,TGTGCCAGCTCACCGGATTGGGGGACCAATTATGGCTACACCTTC,CASSPDWGTNYGYTF
13,TRBJ1-2,-,-,TRBV11-2,TGTGCCAGCAGCTTTGGTCCAGGCGATGGCTACACCTTC,CASSFGPGDGYTF
13,TRBJ2-2,-,few,TRBV30,TGTGCCTGGAGTCGTCAGACCACCGGGGAGCTGTTTTTT,CAWSRQTTGELFF
15,TRBJ2-5,-,many,TRBV20-1,TGCAGTGCTGCAGACCCCCGGCGGAACCAAGAGACCCAGTACTTC,CSAADPRRNQETQYF
15,TRBJ2-7,-,many,TRBV3-1,TGTGCCAGCAGCCAAGACCTAAGAAGCTCCTACGAGCAGTACTTC,CASSQDLRSSYEQYF
15,TRBJ2-5,-,many,TRBV24-1,TGTGCCACCAGTGAGGTTGAGGGGTTAAGAGAGACCCAGTACTTC,CATSEVEGLRETQYF
15,TRBJ2-5,-,many,TRBV20-1,TGCAGTGCTTACCCTTTCTGGACCGACCAAGAGACCCAGTACTTC,CSAYPFWTDQETQYF
15,TRBJ2-5,-,many,TRBV6-1,TGTGCCAGCAGGACGCTCGTCGGTCGTCCAGAGACCCAGTACTTC,CASRTLVGRPETQYF
15,TRBJ2-5,TRBD2,many,TRBV30,TGTGCCTGGAGTGCTGGGCTAGCGGGCCAAGAGACCCAGTACTTC,CAWSAGLAGQETQYF
16,TRBJ2-2,-,-,TRBV6-5,TGTGCCAGCAGTTATTCGCGGACAGTTCGGACCGGGGAGCTGTTTTTT,CASSYSRTVRTGELFF
16,TRBJ1-5,TRBD1,-,TRBV28,TGTGCCAGCAGTTTGGTTGCAGGGGGCGACAATCAGCCCCAGCATTTT,CASSLVAGGDNQPQHF
15,TRBJ2-5,TRBD1,many,TRBV5-1,TGCGCCAGCAGCCCCGGGACAGGGGAACAAGAGACCCAGTACTTC,CASSPGTGEQETQYF
16,TRBJ2-4,-,many,TRBV6-1,TGTGCCAGCAGTGGTGGGCGAGGTATAACCAAAAACATTCAGTACTTC,CASSGGRGITKNIQYF
16,TRBJ1-1,-,many,TRBV13,TGTGCCAGCAGCCTCGGGGAGGGGGGAGTGAACACTGAAGCTTTCTTT,CASSLGEGGVNTEAFF
15,TRBJ2-4,-,many,TRBV12-3/TRBV12-4,TGTGCCAGCAGTGAAACCACAGGGTTAATAAACATTCAGTACTTC,CASSETTGLINIQYF
18,TRBJ2-4,TRBD1,-,TRBV6-1,TGTGCCAGTTTCGACAGGGGGCTATCCGAGGCAGCCAAAAACATTCAGTACTTC,CASFDRGLSEAAKNIQYF
11,TRBJ1-5,-,many,TRBV12-5,TGTGCTAGTGGTTTGGTTGAGCCCCAGCATTTT,CASGLVEPQHF
15,TRBJ2-6,-,many,TRBV20-1,TGCAGTGCTAGAGATGCAGGGCCTGGGGCCAACGTCCTGACTTTC,CSARDAGPGANVLTF
15,TRBJ1-5,-,many,TRBV15,TGTGCCACCAGCAGAGATCTGGGACTGAACCAGCCCCAGCATTTT,CATSRDLGLNQPQHF
17,TRBJ2-2,TRBD2,few,TRBV12-3/TRBV12-4,TGTGCCAGCAGTTTCCCAAGGATAGCGGGGTTTACCGGGGAGCTGTTTTTT,CASSFPRIAGFTGELFF
14,TRBJ2-7,-,many,TRBV12-3/TRBV12-4,TGTGCCAGCAAAAAAGGGGGACCCTCCTACGAGCAGTACTTC,CASKKGGPSYEQYF
16,TRBJ1-1,-,few,TRBV12-3/TRBV12-4,TGTGCCAGCAGTTTGTCGGGCCGGGGCCGGAACACTGAAGCTTTCTTT,CASSLSGRGRNTEAFF
14,TRBJ1-4,-,-,TRBV7-9,TGTGCCAGCAGCTTGTGGGACAACAATGAAAAACTGTTTTTT,CASSLWDNNEKLFF
16,TRBJ2-7,TRBD1,many,TRBV28,TGTGCCAGCAGCTCGACCGGGACAGGGATTCCCTACGAGCAGTACTTC,CASSSTGTGIPYEQYF
11,TRBJ2-7,-,many,TRBV29-1,TGCAGCGCGACCAGGGGCTACGAGCAGTACTTC,CSATRGYEQYF
13,TRBJ1-2,-,many,TRBV12-3/TRBV12-4,TGTGCCAGCAGTCTTCAGCAACCCTATGGCTACACCTTC,CASSLQQPYGYTF
14,TRBJ2-2,-,many,TRBV6-1,TGTGCCAGCAGTGCCCCCGAGGGAACCGGGGAGCTGTTTTTT,CASSAPEGTGELFF
13,TRBJ2-7,-,many,TRBV29-1,TGCAGCGCTACACGGGGGATCGGGGCCGAGCAGTACTTC,CSATRGIGAEQYF
17,TRBJ1-5,-,many,TRBV11-2,TGTGCCAGCAGCTTAGACGGAGGGCCCTATAGCAATCAGCCCCAGCATTTT,CASSLDGGPYSNQPQHF
14,TRBJ1-6,TRBD1,many,TRBV7-3,TGTGCCAGCAGCTCGGGACAGTATAATTCACCCCTCCACTTT,CASSSGQYNSPLHF
16,TRBJ2-5,TRBD2,few,TRBV7-2,TGTGCCAGCAGCTTTGGGGCGGGGGGGCTTGAGAAGACCCAGTACTTC,CASSFGAGGLEKTQYF
17,TRBJ2-5,TRBD2,many,TRBV7-8,TGTGCCAGCAGCACTGGGACTAGCGGGGGGGCCGTCGAGACCCAGTACTTC,CASSTGTSGGAVETQYF
17,TRBJ1-5,TRBD1,many,TRBV28,TGTGCCAGCAGCCTGGGACAGGGGGCCCCTAGCAATCAGCCCCAGCATTTT,CASSLGQGAPSNQPQHF
16,TRBJ1-6,-,-,TRBV6-1,TGTGCCAGCAGTGAACTAGCTAGCTCCTATAATTCACCCCTCCACTTT,CASSELASSYNSPLHF
12,TRBJ1-5,TRBD1,many,TRBV20-1,TGCAGAGCTTCCGGGACAGATCAGCCCCAGCATTTT,CRASGTDQPQHF
14,TRBJ1-6,-,many,TRBV6-1,TGTGCCAGCTCCTCTCCAGGGGATAATTCACCCCTCCACTTT,CASSSPGDNSPLHF
13,TRBJ1-1,-,many,TRBV10-3,TGTGCCATCGGGGGAGCACTGAACACTGAAGCTTTCTTT,CAIGGALNTEAFF
12,TRBJ1-1,-,many,TRBV12-3/TRBV12-4,TGTGCCAGCAGTTTAGCGGGGAATGAAGCTTTCTTT,CASSLAGNEAFF